The sample holds a few counts of the clone carrying this T cell receptor (beta chain). This record belongs to a study of OX40 agonist ivuxolimab in advanced cancers. From germline, CDR1 is MNHEY and CDR2 SVGAGI. This CDR3 region has 12 residues. The V end lost 7 bases, the J end lost 4 bases, and 10 bases lay between the germline ends. Measured with immunoSEQ multiplex PCR; TCRdb has only the in-frame clones, and not every one. The table records 55,000 to 75,000 clones, roughly 86% of them present only once. V usage is TRBV6-5 and J usage is TRBJ1-1; D is unresolved. This clonotype was obtained from an adult with an advanced solid tumor such as melanoma, head and neck, liver or kidney cancer. This sample comprised CD4+ or CD8+ T cells sorted from blood, obtained in a trial of the OX40 agonist ivuxolimab. As DNA, the CDR3 is TGTGCCAGCATCGGAGTTAGCACTGAAGCTTTCTTT. It translates to CASIGVSTEAFF.